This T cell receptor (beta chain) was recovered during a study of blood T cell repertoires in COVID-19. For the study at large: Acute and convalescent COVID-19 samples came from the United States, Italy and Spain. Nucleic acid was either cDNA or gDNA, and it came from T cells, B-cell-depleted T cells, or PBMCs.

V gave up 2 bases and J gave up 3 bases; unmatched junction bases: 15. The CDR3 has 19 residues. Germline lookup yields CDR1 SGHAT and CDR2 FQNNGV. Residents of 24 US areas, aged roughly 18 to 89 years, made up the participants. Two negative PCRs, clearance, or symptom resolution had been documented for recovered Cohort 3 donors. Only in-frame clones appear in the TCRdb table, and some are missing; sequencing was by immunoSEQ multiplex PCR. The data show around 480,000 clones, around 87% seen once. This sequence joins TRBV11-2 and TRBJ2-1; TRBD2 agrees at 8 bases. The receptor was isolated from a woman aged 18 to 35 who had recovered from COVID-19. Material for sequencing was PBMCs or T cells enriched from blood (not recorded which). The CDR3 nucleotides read TGTGCCAGCAGCTTAAATTCCGGTCTCCCGGGGGGGGACTACAATGAGCAGTTCTTC. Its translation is CASSLNSGLPGGDYNEQFF.